Listed below are T cell receptor beta chains from one sample, sequenced in a study of Ad26.COV2.S vaccination and SARS-CoV-2 variants. Generated by immunoSEQ multiplex PCR, the TCRdb table keeps only in-frame clones and is missing some. The table lists around 300,000 clones, roughly 90% of them singletons. Sequenced material: peripheral blood, taken in a trial of Ad26.COV2.S vaccine versus placebo. The origin of the receptors is a person between 18 and 59 years old who received the Ad26.COV2.S COVID-19 vaccine or a placebo. CDR3s include the opening cysteine and the closing phenylalanine or tryptophan. A D gene is named only where the DNA matches it firmly. Clone size, where shown, is once, few, many, or a class for clones that have expanded.

d_call: .; j_call: TRBJ1-5; clone_size: many; v_call: TRBV19; cdr3_aa: CASSTWDMGNQPQHF; cdr3_nt: TGTGCCAGTAGTACCTGGGACATGGGCAATCAGCCCCAGCATTTT
d_call: TRBD1; j_call: TRBJ1-3; clone_size: .; v_call: TRBV19; cdr3_aa: CASSWDRDSGNTIYF; cdr3_nt: TGTGCCAGTAGTTGGGACAGGGATTCTGGAAACACCATATATTTT
d_call: TRBD2; j_call: TRBJ2-2; clone_size: .; v_call: TRBV7-2; cdr3_aa: CASSPTSGRARNTGELFF; cdr3_nt: TGTGCCAGCAGCCCCACTAGCGGGAGGGCCAGAAACACCGGGGAGCTGTTTTTT
d_call: .; j_call: TRBJ1-2; clone_size: .; v_call: TRBV7-9; cdr3_aa: CASSFFAGPYTF; cdr3_nt: TGTGCCAGCAGCTTTTTCGCAGGCCCTTACACCTTC
d_call: TRBD1; j_call: TRBJ2-2; clone_size: .; v_call: TRBV4-3; cdr3_aa: CASSQDVRGRINTGELFF; cdr3_nt: TGCGCCAGCAGCCAAGATGTCAGGGGGCGAATTAACACCGGGGAGCTGTTTTTT
d_call: .; j_call: TRBJ2-2; clone_size: .; v_call: TRBV19; cdr3_aa: CASSIRQGGSGELFF; cdr3_nt: TGTGCCAGTAGTATACGACAGGGAGGGTCCGGGGAGCTGTTTTTT
d_call: .; j_call: TRBJ2-7; clone_size: .; v_call: TRBV11-1; cdr3_aa: CASSSDRRGEQYF; cdr3_nt: TGTGCCAGCAGCTCTGACAGGAGGGGAGAGCAGTACTTC
d_call: .; j_call: TRBJ2-5; clone_size: .; v_call: TRBV4-1; cdr3_aa: CASSQGLQETQYF; cdr3_nt: TGCGCCAGCAGCCAAGGCCTCCAAGAGACCCAGTACTTC
d_call: .; j_call: TRBJ1-1; clone_size: .; v_call: TRBV19; cdr3_aa: CASSFLGLNTEAFF; cdr3_nt: TGTGCCAGTAGTTTCTTAGGCTTGAACACTGAAGCTTTCTTT
d_call: .; j_call: TRBJ1-4; clone_size: few; v_call: TRBV30; cdr3_aa: CAWSPTAINEKLFF; cdr3_nt: TGTGCCTGGAGTCCTACAGCGATTAATGAAAAACTGTTTTTT
d_call: TRBD2; j_call: TRBJ2-5; clone_size: .; v_call: TRBV9; cdr3_aa: CASSVGAGAGETQYF; cdr3_nt: TGTGCCAGCAGCGTAGGAGCGGGAGCTGGGGAGACCCAGTACTTC
d_call: .; j_call: TRBJ1-1; clone_size: .; v_call: TRBV5-1; cdr3_aa: CASSLDQNTEAFF; cdr3_nt: TGCGCCAGCAGCTTGGACCAGAACACTGAAGCTTTCTTT
d_call: TRBD1; j_call: TRBJ2-2; clone_size: .; v_call: TRBV18; cdr3_aa: CASSRSQGAAGELFF; cdr3_nt: TGTGCCAGCTCACGAAGCCAGGGGGCCGCCGGGGAGCTGTTTTTT
d_call: .; j_call: TRBJ2-1; clone_size: .; v_call: TRBV6-5; cdr3_aa: CASSYARASYNEQFF; cdr3_nt: TGTGCCAGCAGTTACGCGAGAGCGAGCTACAATGAGCAGTTCTTC
d_call: TRBD2; j_call: TRBJ2-7; clone_size: once; v_call: TRBV3-1/TRBV3-2; cdr3_aa: CASSRTGLAAYEQYF; cdr3_nt: TGTGCCAGCAGCCGAACCGGACTAGCGGCCTACGAGCAGTACTTC
d_call: .; j_call: TRBJ1-5; clone_size: .; v_call: TRBV6-1; cdr3_aa: CASSEAWQYSNQPQHF; cdr3_nt: TGTGCCAGCAGTGAAGCTTGGCAGTATAGCAATCAGCCCCAGCATTTT
d_call: .; j_call: TRBJ2-7; clone_size: .; v_call: TRBV20-1; cdr3_aa: CSASRGRSYEQYF; cdr3_nt: TGCAGTGCTAGTCGGGGACGTTCCTACGAGCAGTACTTC
d_call: .; j_call: TRBJ2-4; clone_size: .; v_call: TRBV21-1; cdr3_aa: CASSKDAGARKAKNIQYF; cdr3_nt: TGTGCCAGCAGCAAAGATGCAGGGGCGAGGAAGGCCAAAAACATTCAGTACTTC
d_call: .; j_call: TRBJ1-4; clone_size: .; v_call: TRBV2; cdr3_aa: CASRGTGKYLFF; cdr3_nt: TGTGCCAGCAGGGGAACGGGAAAGTACCTGTTTTTT
d_call: .; j_call: TRBJ1-5; clone_size: .; v_call: TRBV7-9; cdr3_aa: CASSLGGSGGRYQPQHF; cdr3_nt: TGTGCCAGCAGCTTAGGAGGGTCGGGGGGCCGGTATCAGCCCCAGCATTTT
d_call: .; j_call: TRBJ1-2; clone_size: .; v_call: TRBV19; cdr3_aa: CASSPRTVSSNYGYTF; cdr3_nt: TGTGCCAGTAGTCCGAGGACCGTTAGCTCGAACTATGGCTACACCTTC
d_call: TRBD2; j_call: TRBJ2-1; clone_size: once; v_call: TRBV16; cdr3_aa: CASSQSIDSGSHNEQFF; cdr3_nt: TGTGCCAGCAGCCAATCGATTGATAGCGGGAGCCACAATGAGCAGTTCTTC
d_call: .; j_call: TRBJ1-6; clone_size: .; v_call: TRBV6-1; cdr3_aa: CASSEVSVSNSPLHF; cdr3_nt: TGTGCCAGCAGTGAAGTGTCAGTTAGTAATTCACCCCTCCACTTT
d_call: TRBD1; j_call: TRBJ2-1; clone_size: .; v_call: TRBV7-9; cdr3_aa: CASSLPGVRGKYNEQFF; cdr3_nt: TGTGCCAGCAGCCTCCCAGGCGTCAGGGGGAAGTACAATGAGCAGTTCTTC
d_call: .; j_call: TRBJ1-5; clone_size: .; v_call: TRBV28; cdr3_aa: CASSLFNQPQHF; cdr3_nt: TGTGCCAGCAGTTTATTCAATCAGCCCCAGCATTTT
d_call: .; j_call: TRBJ2-5; clone_size: .; v_call: TRBV7-9; cdr3_aa: CASSGLSAGPEVQETQYF; cdr3_nt: TGTGCCAGCAGCGGCCTCTCGGCAGGCCCCGAAGTCCAAGAGACCCAGTACTTC
d_call: TRBD1; j_call: TRBJ1-1; clone_size: .; v_call: TRBV27; cdr3_aa: CATADRDRATEAFF; cdr3_nt: TGTGCCACCGCCGACAGGGACAGGGCCACTGAAGCTTTCTTT
d_call: TRBD2; j_call: TRBJ2-5; clone_size: .; v_call: TRBV9; cdr3_aa: CASTRASGVQETQYF; cdr3_nt: TGTGCCAGCACCCGCGCGAGCGGGGTTCAAGAGACCCAGTACTTC
d_call: .; j_call: TRBJ2-7; clone_size: .; v_call: TRBV28; cdr3_aa: CASNGLGAGSLYEQYF; cdr3_nt: TGTGCCAGCAACGGTTTGGGGGCAGGTAGTCTCTACGAGCAGTACTTC
d_call: .; j_call: TRBJ2-7; clone_size: .; v_call: TRBV6-1; cdr3_aa: CASSERGANMGRSYEQYF; cdr3_nt: TGTGCCAGCAGTGAGCGCGGGGCCAATATGGGGCGCTCCTACGAGCAGTACTTC
d_call: .; j_call: TRBJ1-1; clone_size: .; v_call: TRBV12-3/TRBV12-4; cdr3_aa: CASSFRLDTEAFF; cdr3_nt: TGTGCCAGCAGTTTTAGACTAGACACTGAAGCTTTCTTT
d_call: TRBD1; j_call: TRBJ1-2; clone_size: .; v_call: TRBV6-6; cdr3_aa: CASSYSQGANYGYTF; cdr3_nt: TGTGCCAGCAGTTACTCCCAGGGGGCGAACTATGGCTACACCTTC
d_call: .; j_call: TRBJ2-6; clone_size: .; v_call: TRBV19; cdr3_aa: CASSSWGGRFGANVLTF; cdr3_nt: TGTGCCAGTAGTTCCTGGGGGGGCAGATTTGGGGCCAACGTCCTGACTTTC
d_call: TRBD1; j_call: TRBJ1-2; clone_size: .; v_call: TRBV6-5; cdr3_aa: CASSPHQDRDYGYTF; cdr3_nt: TGTGCCAGCAGCCCACACCAGGACAGGGACTATGGCTACACCTTC
d_call: .; j_call: TRBJ1-1; clone_size: .; v_call: TRBV7-2; cdr3_aa: CASSTKARFPFSEAFF; cdr3_nt: TGTGCCAGCAGCACAAAGGCCAGGTTCCCCTTTTCTGAAGCTTTCTTT
d_call: TRBD2; j_call: TRBJ2-3; clone_size: .; v_call: TRBV10-3; cdr3_aa: CAVGTGGITDTQYF; cdr3_nt: TGTGCCGTCGGTACCGGGGGGATCACAGATACGCAGTATTTT
d_call: TRBD1; j_call: TRBJ1-4; clone_size: .; v_call: TRBV6-5; cdr3_aa: CASRKAGTGDKLFF; cdr3_nt: TGTGCCAGCAGAAAAGCCGGGACAGGGGACAAACTGTTTTTT
d_call: TRBD1; j_call: TRBJ1-3; clone_size: .; v_call: TRBV5-6; cdr3_aa: CASSSGFWDREGNTIYF; cdr3_nt: TGTGCCAGCAGCTCGGGTTTTTGGGACAGGGAAGGAAACACCATATATTTT
d_call: TRBD2; j_call: TRBJ2-1; clone_size: .; v_call: TRBV18; cdr3_aa: CASSPSLSSGGAMYNEQFF; cdr3_nt: TGTGCCAGCTCGCCTTCTTTGTCTAGCGGGGGGGCCATGTACAATGAGCAGTTCTTC
d_call: .; j_call: TRBJ1-2; clone_size: .; v_call: TRBV19; cdr3_aa: CASSINHRFYGYTF; cdr3_nt: TGTGCCAGTAGTATAAACCACAGATTCTATGGCTACACCTTC
d_call: TRBD2; j_call: TRBJ2-1; clone_size: .; v_call: TRBV18; cdr3_aa: CASSPPTSGRENNEQFF; cdr3_nt: TGTGCCAGCTCACCACCAACTAGCGGGAGGGAAAACAATGAGCAGTTCTTC
d_call: TRBD2; j_call: TRBJ2-4; clone_size: .; v_call: TRBV9; cdr3_aa: CASSTVGLAGDQYF; cdr3_nt: TGTGCCAGCAGCACCGTCGGACTAGCGGGGGATCAGTACTTC
d_call: .; j_call: TRBJ2-7; clone_size: .; v_call: TRBV20-1; cdr3_aa: CSASTRGGGMDEQYF; cdr3_nt: TGCAGTGCTAGTACCCGAGGAGGGGGGATGGACGAGCAGTACTTC
d_call: TRBD2; j_call: TRBJ2-1; clone_size: .; v_call: TRBV7-9; cdr3_aa: CASSFPRGGSGGHNEQFF; cdr3_nt: TGTGCCAGCAGCTTTCCGCGCGGAGGGTCGGGGGGTCACAATGAGCAGTTCTTC
d_call: .; j_call: TRBJ1-2; clone_size: .; v_call: TRBV21-1; cdr3_aa: CAPGGGNGYTF; cdr3_nt: TGTGCTCCCGGGGGGGGGAATGGCTACACCTTC
d_call: .; j_call: TRBJ1-5; clone_size: few; v_call: TRBV9; cdr3_aa: CASSVLDGGQPQHF; cdr3_nt: TGTGCCAGCAGCGTATTAGATGGGGGTCAGCCCCAGCATTTT
d_call: .; j_call: TRBJ2-5; clone_size: .; v_call: TRBV30; cdr3_aa: CAWAHRVEGTQYF; cdr3_nt: TGTGCCTGGGCCCACAGGGTAGAAGGGACCCAGTACTTC
d_call: TRBD1; j_call: TRBJ2-6; clone_size: .; v_call: TRBV6-2/TRBV6-3; cdr3_aa: CASSYRDRGSGANVLTF; cdr3_nt: TGTGCCAGCAGTTACCGGGACAGGGGGTCTGGGGCCAACGTCCTGACTTTC
d_call: TRBD1; j_call: TRBJ1-5; clone_size: .; v_call: TRBV28; cdr3_aa: CASSLWATGGLLGSNQPQHF; cdr3_nt: TGTGCCAGCAGTTTATGGGCGACAGGGGGCCTCCTCGGAAGCAATCAGCCCCAGCATTTT
d_call: TRBD2; j_call: TRBJ2-2; clone_size: once; v_call: TRBV7-2; cdr3_aa: CASSSSGGEAGELFF; cdr3_nt: TGTGCCAGCAGCTCCTCGGGGGGGGAGGCCGGGGAGCTGTTTTTT
d_call: .; j_call: TRBJ2-3; clone_size: .; v_call: TRBV4-3; cdr3_aa: CASSQKGPVDTQYF; cdr3_nt: TGCGCCAGCAGCCAAAAAGGACCCGTGGATACGCAGTATTTT